This record looks at one TCR beta chain sequence and its context. Its specificity is not known. Other DNA sequences in the sample encode the same CDR3. Sequencing used immunoSEQ multiplex PCR; TCRdb keeps in-frame clones, though not all of them. The sample shows about 92,000 clones, 80% to 85% of them seen only once. These data come from a study of graft-versus-host responses after intestinal transplantation. Whole-study context: Induction using anti-thymocyte globulin, followed by tacrolimus and steroids for roughly 3 years, was given to all recipients. Study-wide results and caveats: Circulating GvH clones peaking coincided with falling HvG clones soon after transplant. Recipient marrow contained GvH clones, some of which appeared first in ileum or blood. Graft-donor T cell macrochimerism in patients accompanied high graft-versus-host to host-versus-graft clonal ratios in allografts.

The CDR3 totals 14 residues. Germline CDR1 LGHNT, CDR2 FRNRAP. V dropped 5 bases and J dropped 7; count of bases not matched to a gene: 10. V usage is TRBV12-5 and J usage is TRBJ2-7; 8 nucleotides agree with TRBD1. This sample comprised unstimulated CD8+ T cells sorted from spleen or lymph node cells, obtained before intestinal transplant. The TCR was taken from a human donor who received an intestinal transplant. This chain's CDR3 is CASGLQLQGAEQYF. For the CDR3, the DNA is TGTGCTAGTGGTCTCCAATTGCAGGGGGCTGAGCAGTACTTC.